This TCR beta chain was recorded in a study of T cell repertoires in ileal Crohn's disease. About the study: Surgery for a complication: stricturing in around 60%, penetrating in approximately 39%. Study-wide results and caveats: Clonality above 26.8% at surgery always came with endoscopic recurrence. Mucosal expansions were suggested to be mainly CD8 T cells. Active smokers at surgery had more clonal expansions than non-smokers.

V was trimmed by 4 bases and J by 2 bases, leaving 9 bases between them. CDR1 is SQVTM and CDR2 is ANQGSEA in the germline V gene. This CDR3 is 12 amino acids long. As to time point: inflamed ileum from the surgical specimen. The repertoire was sequenced with immunoSEQ multiplex PCR; TCRdb's copy has only in-frame clones and lacks some. The table includes around 5,400 clones, over 80% detected once. For this clone: Antigen specificity is unknown.

The source of this sequence is an adult with Crohn's disease. The V gene is TRBV29-1, the J gene TRBJ2-7; D remains unclear. The sequencing input was ileal tissue. The CDR3 sequence is CSVAGPTYEQYF. The CDR3, as DNA: TGCAGCGTTGCAGGACCCACCTACGAGCAGTACTTC.